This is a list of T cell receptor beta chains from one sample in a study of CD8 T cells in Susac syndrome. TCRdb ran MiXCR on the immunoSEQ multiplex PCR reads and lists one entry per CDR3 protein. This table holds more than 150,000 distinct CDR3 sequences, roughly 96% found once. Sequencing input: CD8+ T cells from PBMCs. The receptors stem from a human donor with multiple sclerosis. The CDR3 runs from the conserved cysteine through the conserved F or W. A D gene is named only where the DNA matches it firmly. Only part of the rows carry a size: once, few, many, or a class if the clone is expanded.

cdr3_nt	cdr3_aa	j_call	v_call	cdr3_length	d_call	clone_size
TGCAGCGTAGATGAGACGTATGGCTACACCTTC	CSVDETYGYTF	TRBJ1-2	TRBV29-1	11	NA	NA
TGTGCCTGCGCGGGAGGGGTGAGGATGTCTGGGTCACCCCTCCACTTT	CACAGGVRMSGSPLHF	TRBJ1-6	TRBV30	16	NA	NA
TGTGCCAGCAGCGAGGGAGGTTTAGAGACCCAGTACTTC	CASSEGGLETQYF	TRBJ2-5	TRBV9	13	NA	NA
TGTGCCAGCAGTTTTTCAGGGGGCGGCTCACCCCTCCACTTT	CASSFSGGGSPLHF	TRBJ1-6	TRBV12-3/TRBV12-4	14	TRBD1	NA
TGTGCCAGCAGTCTAGCGGGTGTAACCGGGGAGCTGTTTTTT	CASSLAGVTGELFF	TRBJ2-2	TRBV6-5	14	TRBD2	NA
TGTGCCTGGAGTGGGCCCCTGGCAGGGCCCTATGGCTACACCTTC	CAWSGPLAGPYGYTF	TRBJ1-2	TRBV30	15	NA	NA
TGTGCCAGCAAAGTCGAAGCTTTCTTT	CASKVEAFF	TRBJ1-1	TRBV25-1	9	NA	NA
TGTGCCTGGATTGGACAGGGGGTTTTGTCAGATACGCAGTATTTT	CAWIGQGVLSDTQYF	TRBJ2-3	TRBV30	15	TRBD1	NA
TGTGCCACCAGCAGAGATGAGGGTTACAATGAGCAGTTCTTC	CATSRDEGYNEQFF	TRBJ2-1	TRBV15	14	NA	once
TGTGCCAGTAGTATCGGTACAGGTTCTGAAGCTTTCTTT	CASSIGTGSEAFF	TRBJ1-1	TRBV19	13	NA	NA
TGTGCCAGCAGTTTTACCGGGGCTCAAGAGACCCAGTACTTC	CASSFTGAQETQYF	TRBJ2-5	TRBV12-3/TRBV12-4	14	NA	NA
TGTGCCAGCAGTTCTCAAAGCGAGCCGGGGGAGACCCAGTACTTC	CASSSQSEPGETQYF	TRBJ2-5	TRBV12-3/TRBV12-4	15	NA	NA
TGCAGTGCTGGAGGAGCCGGGGTGCCCACAGATACGCAGTATTTT	CSAGGAGVPTDTQYF	TRBJ2-3	TRBV20-1	15	NA	NA
TGTGCCACCAGCAGAGATGTAGTGGCAGATACGCAGTATTTT	CATSRDVVADTQYF	TRBJ2-3	TRBV15	14	NA	NA
TGTGCCAGCCTCGAGATCGGACGGAACACTGAAGCTTTCTTT	CASLEIGRNTEAFF	TRBJ1-1	TRBV3-1	14	NA	NA
TGTGCCTGGTCGGGACAGGGAAACATTCAGTACTTC	CAWSGQGNIQYF	TRBJ2-4	TRBV30	12	TRBD1	NA
TGTGCCAGCAGTGATTACCCGGCAGGCTCGGAGACCCAGTACTTC	CASSDYPAGSETQYF	TRBJ2-5	TRBV25-1	15	NA	once
TGTGCCAGCAGCCCGGGTCGGGGGAAGTACGAGCAGTACTTC	CASSPGRGKYEQYF	TRBJ2-7	TRBV6-5	14	NA	NA
TGTGCCTGGAGCCGGGGGATAGGGAATTCACCCCTCCACTTT	CAWSRGIGNSPLHF	TRBJ1-6	TRBV30	14	NA	NA
TGTGCCTGGAGTGGCCTCGGGGCATGGGGAGGTTCTTACGAGCAGTTCTTC	CAWSGLGAWGGSYEQFF	TRBJ2-1	TRBV30	17	NA	once
TGTGCCAGCAGTCCGACAGGGTGGCTTCCCTTGCATACTCCGGGGACTGGGGCCAACGTCCTGACTTTC	CASSPTGWLPLHTPGTGANVLTF	TRBJ2-6	TRBV12-3/TRBV12-4	23	TRBD1	NA
TGTGCCAGTAGCTACAGGGGCCGATCACCCCTCCACTTT	CASSYRGRSPLHF	TRBJ1-6	TRBV19	13	TRBD1	NA
TGTGCCAGCAGTGCAACAGGGAATGAGCAGTTCTTC	CASSATGNEQFF	TRBJ2-1	TRBV12-3/TRBV12-4	12	NA	NA
TGTGCCACCAGTGGGGACAGGGGTAGTAATTCACCCCTCCACTTT	CATSGDRGSNSPLHF	TRBJ1-6	TRBV15	15	TRBD1	NA
TGTGCCAGCAGGGGACAGGGGGGCTATGGCTACACCTTC	CASRGQGGYGYTF	TRBJ1-2	TRBV12-3/TRBV12-4	13	TRBD1	NA
TGTGCCAGCAGTTTCCTCCAGGACCCCCGGGTAGACGAGCAGTACTTC	CASSFLQDPRVDEQYF	TRBJ2-7	TRBV12-3/TRBV12-4	16	NA	NA